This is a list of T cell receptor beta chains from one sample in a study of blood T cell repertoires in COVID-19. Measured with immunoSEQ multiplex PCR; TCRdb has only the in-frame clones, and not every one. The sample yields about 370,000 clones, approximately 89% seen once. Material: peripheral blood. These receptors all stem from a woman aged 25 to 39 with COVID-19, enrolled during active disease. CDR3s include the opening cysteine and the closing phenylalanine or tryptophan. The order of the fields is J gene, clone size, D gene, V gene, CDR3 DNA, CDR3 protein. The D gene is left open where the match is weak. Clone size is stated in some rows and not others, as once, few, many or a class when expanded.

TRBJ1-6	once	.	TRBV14	TGTGCCAGCAGCCCGTCAGCCTATAATTCACCCCTCCACTTT	CASSPSAYNSPLHF
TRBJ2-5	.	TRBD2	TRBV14	TGTGCCAGCAGCCAAGAGACTAGCGGGACGGAGACCCAGTACTTC	CASSQETSGTETQYF
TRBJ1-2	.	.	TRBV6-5	TGTGCCAGCACCCCGATAAGGGGCCTCTATGGCTACACCTTC	CASTPIRGLYGYTF
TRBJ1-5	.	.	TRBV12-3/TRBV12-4	TGTGCCAGCAGCCTCACGGGAGCCCAGCATTTT	CASSLTGAQHF
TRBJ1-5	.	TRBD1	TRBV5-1	TGCGCCAGCAAGAAGGGACAGGGAGATAATCAGCCCCAGCATTTT	CASKKGQGDNQPQHF
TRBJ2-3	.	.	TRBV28	TGTGCCAGCAGTTGGGGGGGCGGCCCCAGGGGATATTTT	CASSWGGGPRGYF
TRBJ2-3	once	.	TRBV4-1	TGCGCCAGCAGCCAAATCCTAGCTCCCGTCACAGATACGCAGTATTTT	CASSQILAPVTDTQYF
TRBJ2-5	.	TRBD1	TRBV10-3	TGTGCCATCAGTGGGCAGGGGGAAGAGACCCAGTACTTC	CAISGQGEETQYF
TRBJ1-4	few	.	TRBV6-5	TGTGCCAGCAGCCCCGCGGATCAGAATGAAAAACTGTTTTTT	CASSPADQNEKLFF
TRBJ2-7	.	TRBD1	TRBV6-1	TGTGCCAGCAGTGATCGACAGGGCATCTACGAGCAGTACTTC	CASSDRQGIYEQYF
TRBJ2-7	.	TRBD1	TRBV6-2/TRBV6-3	TGTGCCAGCAGTACTGACAGGGGCTACGAGCAGTACTTC	CASSTDRGYEQYF
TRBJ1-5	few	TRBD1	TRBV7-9	TGTGCCAGCAGCTTAACAGGGGGCGAGTATCAGCCCCAGCATTTT	CASSLTGGEYQPQHF
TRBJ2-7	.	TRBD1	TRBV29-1	TGCAGCGTTGCGACAGGGGAGCCCTACGAGCAGTACTTC	CSVATGEPYEQYF
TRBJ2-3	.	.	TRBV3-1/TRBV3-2	TGTGCCAGCAGCCAAGAGTGGGCCTCCCCCCTTTTT	CASSQEWASPLF
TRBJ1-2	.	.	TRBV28	TGTGCCAGCAGCCGAATGCGGGGTTCAGTGGCCGTCAACTATGGCTACACCTTC	CASSRMRGSVAVNYGYTF
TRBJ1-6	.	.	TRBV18	TGTGCCAGCTCACCACGCGCTTCCGATAATTCACCCCTCCACTTT	CASSPRASDNSPLHF
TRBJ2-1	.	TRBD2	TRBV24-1	TGTGCCACCAGTGACCCAAGGCCGGGACTAGCAAACAATGAGCAGTTCTTC	CATSDPRPGLANNEQFF
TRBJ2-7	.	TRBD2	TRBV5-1	TGCGCCAGCACCCTGCTGCCAACTAGCGGCAGAAGAGAGCAGTACTTC	CASTLLPTSGRREQYF
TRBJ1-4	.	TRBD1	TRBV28	TGTGCCAGCAGCCGAGGGCAGGGGGTAAGAACTAATGAAAAACTGTTTTTT	CASSRGQGVRTNEKLFF
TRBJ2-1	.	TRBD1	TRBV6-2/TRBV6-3	TGTGCCAGCAGTTACAAGGGACAGTTTTACAATGAGCAGTTCTTC	CASSYKGQFYNEQFF
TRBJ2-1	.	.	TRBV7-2	TGTGCCAGCAGCTCCTCCGGGACAAGCTCCTACAATGAGCAGTTCTTC	CASSSSGTSSYNEQFF
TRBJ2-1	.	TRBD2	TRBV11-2	TGTGCCAGCAGCTCCCGGACTAGCGGGACGTACAATGAGCAGTTCTTC	CASSSRTSGTYNEQFF
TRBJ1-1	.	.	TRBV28	TGTGCCAGCAGCCCCCACGGGACACCCATGAACACTGAAGCTTTCTTT	CASSPHGTPMNTEAFF